This record concerns one TCR beta chain sequence. Its target is not known. Investigators separated out CD4+ T cells once approximately 10 days of culture had passed. The germline gives CDR1 SNHLY, CDR2 FYNNEI. The CDR3 sequence is 15 residues long. Trimming pared 3 bases from V and 3 bases from J, leaving 14 bases between. The protocol was immunoSEQ multiplex PCR, while the TCRdb copy is restricted to in-frame clones and leaves out a portion. This sample carries roughly 60,000 clones, 65% to 75% of them seen once, and the ten largest clones take under 30%. This record comes from a study of vaccination effects on CD4 cells after COVID-19. Study-wide findings and caveats: By a late point after vaccination, infection- and vaccine-induced clones had shrunk markedly through clonal contraction.

Specimen: CD4+ T cells from PBMCs cultured without peptide, collected before COVID-19 vaccination. This TCR was recovered from a human donor who had a prior SARS-CoV-2 infection. The chain employs TRBV2 and TRBJ1-2, with D possibly TRBD1 on 6 matching bases. The CDR3 bases are TGTGCCAGCAGTGAGTCGGGGGGCTGGGACTATGGCTACACCTTC. Translation gives CASSESGGWDYGYTF.